The 21 T cell receptor beta chains below were found in one sample sequenced in a study of blood T cell repertoires in COVID-19. Produced via immunoSEQ multiplex PCR; TCRdb's table is partial and in-frame only. The data hold roughly 140,000 clones, with around nine tenths observed a single time. The sample taken for sequencing was peripheral blood. These receptors came from a woman aged 70-85 years with acute or convalescent COVID-19.

The gene calls are TRBV2 and TRBJ1-5; tentatively, D is TRBD1 (6 bases). Trimming removed 5 bases from V and 1 base from J, with 9 bases in between. There are 14 residues in the CDR3. Germline V gene sequence: CDR1 SNHLY, CDR2 FYNNEI. The CDR3 DNA is TGTGCCAGCAGTCAACAGGGAAGCAATCAGCCCCAGCATTTT. Its translation is CASSQQGSNQPQHF.

CDR3 in DNA: TGTGCCAGCAGCGGGCCCCGGGCGGGGGCCAGCACAGATACGCAGTATTTT. Residues: CASSGPRAGASTDTQYF. The chain joins TRBV9 to TRBJ2-3, with D perhaps matching TRBD2 (7 bases). Deletions cut 3 bases from V and 0 bases from J, with 17 bases between. The CDR3 contains 17 residues. Germline values: CDR1 SGDLS, CDR2 YYNGEE. The full variable domain, in which reference TRBV9 and TRBJ2-3 provide the parts outside the CDR3, is DSGVTQTPKHLITATGQRVTLRCSPRSGDLSVYWYQQSLDQGLQFLIQYYNGEERAKGNILERFSAQQFPDLHSELNLSSLELGDSALYFCASSGPRAGASTDTQYFGPGTRLTVL.

V gene TRBV12-3 or TRBV12-4 combines with J gene TRBJ1-2; no clear D. CDR3 length equals 11 residues. Trimming took 9 bases from V and 5 from J, leaving 10 bases between them. CDR3 DNA sequence: TGTGCCAGTAGCACGTATTATGGCTACACCTTC. Its translation: CASSTYYGYTF.

This clone was detected once. The rearrangement joins TRBV10-1 to TRBJ1-5, with D maybe TRBD1 (5 bases). CDR3 length equals 15 residues. Germline CDR1 is WNHNN and CDR2 is SYGVQD (reference sequence). Trimming took 1 base from V and 0 from J, leaving 7 bases between them. CDR3 protein: CASSEFRDSNQPQHF. CDR3 nucleotides: TGCGCCAGCAGTGAGTTCAGGGATAGCAATCAGCCCCAGCATTTT.

The CDR3 sequence is CAVAGQGVGETQYF. The CDR3 DNA is TGTGCCGTGGCAGGACAGGGGGTGGGAGAGACCCAGTACTTC. The chain combines TRBV10-3 with TRBJ2-5; 10 nucleotides agree with TRBD1. Germline lookup yields CDR1 ENHRY and CDR2 SYGVKD. CDR3 length: 14 residues. V lost 11 bases to trimming and J lost 4 bases; unmatched junction nucleotides: 10.

The chain uses TRBV28 and TRBJ1-4; D gene ambiguous. The CDR3 has 15 amino acids. V lost 5 bases to trimming and J lost 7 bases, with 17 bases between them. Germline CDR1 MDHEN, CDR2 SYDVKM. For the CDR3, the DNA is TGTGCCAGCAGTCAATCAGGAATAGGTGGTGAAAAACTGTTTTTT. Amino acids: CASSQSGIGGEKLFF.

CDR3 region: CASSVRGNTEAFF. CDR3 nucleotide sequence: TGTGCCAGCAGCGTCAGGGGTAACACTGAAGCTTTCTTT. This rearrangement joins TRBV12-3 or TRBV12-4 to TRBJ1-1, with D perhaps matching TRBD1 (6 bases). Trimming took off 6 bases at V and 2 bases at J, with 10 bases between the two ends. The CDR3 spans 13 residues.

V usage is TRBV7-2 and J usage is TRBJ2-7; 9 bases map to TRBD2. Germline V lookup: CDR1 SGHTA, CDR2 FQGNSA. Trimming cost V 1 base and J 2 bases; bases outside gene matches: 3. This CDR3 is built from 15 residues. The CDR3 sequence is CASSLGASGAYEQYV. The DNA of the CDR3 is TGTGCCAGCAGCTTAGGTGCTAGCGGGGCCTACGAGCAGTACGTC.

This chain connects TRBV7-9 to TRBJ1-4, with D uncertain. This CDR3 comprises 13 residues. Per germline, CDR1 SEHNR and CDR2 FQNEAQ (reference sequence). V was clipped by 5 bases and J by 5 bases, with 9 bases between them. The chain's CDR3 is CASSPGWNEKLFF. The DNA for the CDR3 is TGTGCCAGCAGCCCCGGGTGGAATGAAAAACTGTTTTTT.

The chain recombines TRBV19 with TRBJ1-2, with a tentative D call TRBD1 (6 bases). Trimming pared 6 bases from V and 4 bases from J, leaving 15 bases between. There are 14 residues in the CDR3. The germline V gene encodes CDR1 LNHDA and CDR2 SQIVND (reference sequence). The DNA of the CDR3 is TGTGCCAGTAGGAGTAACAGGGTTGGCTATGGCTACACCTTC. This sequence encodes CASRSNRVGYGYTF.

The CDR3: CASSPWRATDTQYF. The CDR3 DNA follows: TGTGCCAGCAGTCCCTGGAGGGCCACAGATACGCAGTATTTT. The chain links TRBV28 to TRBJ2-3, with a possible D match to TRBD2 (6 bases). The CDR3 consists of 14 residues. Germline V gene sequence: CDR1 MDHEN, CDR2 SYDVKM. Trimming left V 5 bases short and J 2 bases short, with 11 bases between.

V is TRBV27 and J is TRBJ1-2, with 11 bases matching TRBD1. The germline V gene encodes CDR1 MNHEY and CDR2 SMNVEV (reference sequence). V shed 0 bases, J shed 8 bases, and the junction held 14 bases outside the gene matches. This CDR3 has 18 amino acids. The CDR3 loop reads CASSLSPGTGGYVRGYTF. The CDR3 DNA follows: TGTGCCAGCAGTTTATCGCCCGGGACAGGGGGGTATGTAAGAGGCTACACCTTC.

This chain connects TRBV3-1 (or the pseudogene TRBV3-2) to TRBJ2-6; a weak D match, TRBD1 (5 bases). The CDR3 length is 15 residues. Germline V gene data show CDR1 as LGHDT and CDR2 as YNNKEL (reference sequence). V was trimmed by 4 bases and J by 0 bases, leaving 7 bases between them. DNA of the CDR3: TGTGCCAGCAGCCCGCAGGGCTCTGGGGCCAACGTCCTGACTTTC. As protein: CASSPQGSGANVLTF.

The chain couples TRBV9 to TRBJ1-6; D remains unclear. The ends were cut back, 0 bases at V and 0 bases at J, with 7 bases in the middle. The germline CDR1 and CDR2 sequences are SGDLS and YYNGEE. This CDR3 spans 16 amino acids. CDR3 region: CASSVVPGSYNSPLHF. For the CDR3, the DNA is TGTGCCAGCAGCGTAGTTCCGGGCTCCTATAATTCACCCCTCCACTTT.

The chain combines TRBV4-3 with TRBJ1-1, with TRBD1 identical over 11 bases. The CDR3 runs to 17 residues. Germline lookup yields CDR1 LGHNA and CDR2 YSLEER. V lost 4 bases and J lost 5; bases outside the gene matches: 12. In nucleotides, the CDR3 is TGCGCCAGCAGCCCGGATACCGGGACAGGGGGAGGGACTGAAGCTTTCTTT. Encoded protein: CASSPDTGTGGGTEAFF.

The V and J genes are TRBV6-5 and TRBJ1-3; no firm D call. Trimming removed 0 bases from V and 2 bases from J, with 8 bases in between. Looked up from germline, CDR1 is MNHEY and CDR2 is SVGAGI. This CDR3 region has 15 residues. The CDR3 DNA sequence: TGTGCCAGCAGTTACTCAGAGGGAACTGGAAACACCATATATTTT. Amino acid sequence: CASSYSEGTGNTIYF.

This clone was counted once. The chain recombines TRBV7-3 with TRBJ1-2; 8 nucleotides line up with TRBD1. The germline V gene encodes CDR1 SGHTA and CDR2 FQGTGA. This CDR3 spans 15 amino acids. V shed 0 bases and J 4 bases; nucleotides not matched to a gene: 4. The CDR3 DNA sequence: TGTGCCAGCAGCTTAACCCCAGGGGGCGCCTATGGCTACACCTTC. It encodes CASSLTPGGAYGYTF.

The chain couples TRBV19 to TRBJ1-1; 8 bases line up with TRBD1. Germline lookup yields CDR1 LNHDA and CDR2 SQIVND (reference sequence). The CDR3 runs 15 residues. Trimming took 6 bases from V and 2 from J; bases not matched to a gene: 8. This CDR3 reads CASRSPGQVNTEAFF. In DNA, the CDR3 is TGTGCCAGTAGGTCACCGGGACAGGTTAACACTGAAGCTTTCTTT. The complete variable domain, with remaining parts taken from reference TRBV19 and TRBJ1-1, reads DGGITQSPKYLFRKEGQNVTLSCEQNLNHDAMYWYRQDPGQGLRLIYYSQIVNDFQKGDIAEGYSVSREKKESFPLTVTSAQKNPTAFYLCASRSPGQVNTEAFFGQGTRLTVV.

The sample holds a few counts of this clone. The J gene is TRBJ2-1, the V gene TRBV6-4; 11 bases fit TRBD2. In germline, CDR1 is MRHNA, CDR2 SNTAGT. This CDR3 region has 19 residues. V lost 2 bases to trimming and J lost 0 bases; unmatched junction nucleotides: 9. DNA of the CDR3: TGTGCCAGCAGTGACGTACCGGAGCTAGCGGGAGGCTCCTACAATGAGCAGTTCTTC. Its protein is CASSDVPELAGGSYNEQFF.

The rearrangement links TRBV2 to TRBJ2-1; 10 nucleotides line up with TRBD2. V was pared by 4 bases and J by 1 base, with 7 bases of the junction left unmatched. The CDR3 is made up of 17 amino acids. CDR1 and CDR2 from the germline V gene are SNHLY and FYNNEI. The CDR3 bases are TGTGCCAGCAGTGTGAGTAGCGGGGGGAGGTCCTACAATGAGCAGTTCTTC. This sequence encodes CASSVSSGGRSYNEQFF.

CDR3 DNA: TGTGCCAGCAGCAGAGTCTCAGGCACCGGGGAGCTGTTTTTT. It codes for CASSRVSGTGELFF. The rearrangement uses TRBV21-1 and TRBJ2-2; TRBD1, the D gene given by the table, was not confirmed from the DNA. TRBV21-1 is given as a pseudogene. This CDR3 has 14 amino acids.